This is a list of T cell receptor beta chains from one sample in a study of cytomegalovirus exposure and HLA in healthy donors. This table comes from immunoSEQ multiplex PCR, and its TCRdb copy is limited to in-frame clones, with some not included. This table has some 100,000 clones, 76% appearing once. Sequences were obtained from PBMCs. The receptors were gathered from a man aged 45 to 65 in good health and CMV-seropositive. The CDR3 runs from the conserved cysteine through the conserved F or W.

V gene: TRBV28; CDR3 length: 15; J gene: TRBJ2-5; CDR3 protein: CASTSRTGIQETQYF
V gene: TRBV5-4; CDR3 length: 17; J gene: TRBJ1-2; CDR3 protein: CASSLGGPSGWLYGYTF
V gene: TRBV5-1; CDR3 length: 16; J gene: TRBJ2-3; CDR3 protein: CASSLAAGGRTDTQYF
V gene: TRBV5-1; CDR3 length: 14; J gene: TRBJ2-7; CDR3 protein: CASSFGAGAYEQYF
V gene: TRBV5-3; CDR3 length: 15; J gene: TRBJ2-2; CDR3 protein: CARSLADSTTGELFF
V gene: TRBV5-4; CDR3 length: 15; J gene: TRBJ2-2; CDR3 protein: CASSLDRGASGELFF
V gene: TRBV19; CDR3 length: 16; J gene: TRBJ1-6; CDR3 protein: CASSDLQAAYNSPLHF
V gene: TRBV27; CDR3 length: 13; J gene: TRBJ2-7; CDR3 protein: CASSDRGLGEQYF
V gene: TRBV11-2; CDR3 length: 17; J gene: TRBJ2-5; CDR3 protein: CASSPGGGAGAGETQYF
V gene: TRBV29-1; CDR3 length: 14; J gene: TRBJ1-1; CDR3 protein: CSVDDGTVNTEAFF
V gene: TRBV6-1; CDR3 length: 14; J gene: TRBJ2-7; CDR3 protein: CASLHRDGGYEQYF
V gene: TRBV27; CDR3 length: 16; J gene: TRBJ1-6; CDR3 protein: CASSSRQNSYNSPLHF
V gene: TRBV18; CDR3 length: 14; J gene: TRBJ2-2; CDR3 protein: CASSPPGKDRELFF
V gene: TRBV2; CDR3 length: 12; J gene: TRBJ2-1; CDR3 protein: CASTRREYEQFF
V gene: TRBV2; CDR3 length: 20; J gene: TRBJ2-1; CDR3 protein: CASSGRGLAGTRRSYNEQFF
V gene: TRBV7-2; CDR3 length: 15; J gene: TRBJ1-1; CDR3 protein: CASSLEGTGRTEAFF
V gene: TRBV6-6; CDR3 length: 14; J gene: TRBJ2-3; CDR3 protein: CASTSGGIKDTQYF
V gene: TRBV7-6; CDR3 length: 16; J gene: TRBJ1-3; CDR3 protein: CASSLGQGISGNTIYF
V gene: TRBV11-1; CDR3 length: 15; J gene: -; CDR3 protein: CASSYATSDSYEQYF
V gene: TRBV18; CDR3 length: 16; J gene: TRBJ2-3; CDR3 protein: CASSQTSGVLTDTQYF
V gene: TRBV10-3; CDR3 length: 14; J gene: TRBJ2-3; CDR3 protein: CAIKAQGNTDTQYF
V gene: TRBV5-1; CDR3 length: 14; J gene: TRBJ2-5; CDR3 protein: CASTPGHLTETQYF
V gene: TRBV5-8; CDR3 length: 15; J gene: TRBJ1-2; CDR3 protein: CASSLGDRGHGGYTF
V gene: TRBV19; CDR3 length: 15; J gene: TRBJ2-1; CDR3 protein: CASSTGQYSYNEQFF
V gene: TRBV7-2; CDR3 length: 16; J gene: TRBJ2-1; CDR3 protein: CASSLVGTSGSNEQFF
V gene: TRBV7-6; CDR3 length: 16; J gene: TRBJ2-1; CDR3 protein: CASSSLGTSGYNEQFF
V gene: TRBV19; CDR3 length: 13; J gene: TRBJ2-7; CDR3 protein: CASQDTMVYEQYF
V gene: TRBV4-3; CDR3 length: 15; J gene: TRBJ1-2; CDR3 protein: CASSQDTGGSYGYTF
V gene: TRBV4-1; CDR3 length: 17; J gene: TRBJ2-7; CDR3 protein: CASSYRQGGGGAYEQYF
V gene: TRBV7-9; CDR3 length: 15; J gene: TRBJ2-3; CDR3 protein: CASSFLTGRPDTQYF
V gene: TRBV2; CDR3 length: 11; J gene: TRBJ1-2; CDR3 protein: CASTREYGYTF
V gene: TRBV28; CDR3 length: 16; J gene: TRBJ2-7; CDR3 protein: CASSSLDAGQTYEQYF
V gene: TRBV5-6; CDR3 length: 15; J gene: TRBJ1-1; CDR3 protein: CASSWGVPANTEAFF
V gene: TRBV13; CDR3 length: 15; J gene: TRBJ2-5; CDR3 protein: CASSLRVLGRETQYF
V gene: TRBV29-1; CDR3 length: 12; J gene: TRBJ2-5; CDR3 protein: CSADPGGETQYF
V gene: TRBV10-3; CDR3 length: 15; J gene: TRBJ2-1; CDR3 protein: CAISGTSSPYNEQFF
V gene: TRBV6-5; CDR3 length: 16; J gene: TRBJ1-2; CDR3 protein: CASSYSRTGGGYGYTF
V gene: TRBV2; CDR3 length: 13; J gene: TRBJ2-3; CDR3 protein: CASSAWTGDTQYF
V gene: TRBV29-1; CDR3 length: 14; J gene: TRBJ2-7; CDR3 protein: CSVEIQQGGYEQYF
V gene: TRBV14; CDR3 length: 18; J gene: TRBJ2-1; CDR3 protein: CASSQDLLGQGYYNEQFF
V gene: TRBV5-1; CDR3 length: 17; J gene: TRBJ2-1; CDR3 protein: CASKGLAGGLEKNEQFF
V gene: TRBV11-2; CDR3 length: 17; J gene: TRBJ2-7; CDR3 protein: CASSLLSRGSAAYEQYF